The TCR beta chain under discussion was sequenced for a study of blood T cell repertoires in COVID-19. The junction had 5 bases not matched to a gene; V was cut back by 2 bases and J by 9 bases. CDR1 and CDR2 from the germline V gene are MRHNA and SNTAGT. The CDR3 covers 14 residues. The table came from immunoSEQ multiplex PCR; TCRdb's copy has only in-frame clones and leaves some out. The data hold approximately 130,000 clones, with roughly 72% observed a single time. The sample was peripheral blood. The rearrangement links TRBV6-4 to TRBJ1-5; 9 bases are shared with TRBD1. The origin of this receptor is a human donor in a cohort sampled during active COVID-19. The CDR3 loop is CASSDGTGSGPQHF. The CDR3 DNA sequence: TGTGCCAGCAGTGACGGGACAGGGAGCGGGCCCCAGCATTTT.